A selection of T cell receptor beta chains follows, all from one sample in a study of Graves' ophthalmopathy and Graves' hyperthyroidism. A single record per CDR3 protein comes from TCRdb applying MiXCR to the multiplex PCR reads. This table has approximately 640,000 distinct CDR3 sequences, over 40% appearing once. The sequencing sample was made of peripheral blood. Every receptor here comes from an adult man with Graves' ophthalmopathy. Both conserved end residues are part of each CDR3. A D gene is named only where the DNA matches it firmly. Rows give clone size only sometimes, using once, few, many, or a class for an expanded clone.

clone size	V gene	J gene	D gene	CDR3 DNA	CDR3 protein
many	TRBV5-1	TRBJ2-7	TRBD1	TGCGCCAGCAGCGCGGGACAGGGAAAAGGCGAGCAGTACTTC	CASSAGQGKGEQYF
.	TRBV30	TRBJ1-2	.	TGTGCCTGGAGTAAATCCAGGGCAGGGGCGGCCTATGGCTACACCTTC	CAWSKSRAGAAYGYTF
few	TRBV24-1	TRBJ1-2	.	TGTGCCACCAGTGCCGCAGGGTCCTCTGGAAACACCTTC	CATSAAGSSGNTF
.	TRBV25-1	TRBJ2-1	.	TGTGCCAGCAGTGAATTGGGCAACGGTAAACGCAATGAGCAGTTCTTC	CASSELGNGKRNEQFF
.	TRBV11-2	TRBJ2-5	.	TGTGCTAGAGCATCGGCTTCGTCTAGTGGGGAGACCCAGTACTTC	CARASASSSGETQYF
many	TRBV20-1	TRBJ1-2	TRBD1	TGCAGTGCCCAGGACCAGGGGGGACGTGGCTACACCTTC	CSAQDQGGRGYTF
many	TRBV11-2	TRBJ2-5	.	TGTGCCAGCAGCTTCTCCGGGGAAGAGACCCAGTACTTC	CASSFSGEETQYF
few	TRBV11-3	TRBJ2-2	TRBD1	TGTGCCAGCAGCATCGGACAGGGCGAAACCGGGGAGCTGTTTTTT	CASSIGQGETGELFF
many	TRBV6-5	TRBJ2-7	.	TGTGCCAGCAGTTCCGCCTGGACCCACTACGAGCAGTACTTC	CASSSAWTHYEQYF
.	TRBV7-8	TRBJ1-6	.	TGCGCCAGCAGCGTGTCTTCCGGGCCACCCCTCCGCTTT	CASSVSSGPPLRF
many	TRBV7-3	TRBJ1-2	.	TGTGCCAGCAGCTTAATAGCAGGGTGGTATGGCTACACCTTC	CASSLIAGWYGYTF
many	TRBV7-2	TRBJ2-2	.	TGTGCCAGCAGCTCCACAAGGCCCATTTTCGCCGGGGAGCTGTTTTTT	CASSSTRPIFAGELFF
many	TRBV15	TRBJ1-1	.	TGTGCCACCAGCAGAGATACGACTGAAGCTTTCTTT	CATSRDTTEAFF
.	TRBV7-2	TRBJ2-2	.	TGTGCCAGCAGCCAAGATGCCCGGGAGACGAACACCGGGGAGCTGTTTTTT	CASSQDARETNTGELFF
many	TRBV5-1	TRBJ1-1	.	TGCGCCAGCAGCTTGCGGGCGCCGGGCACTGAAGCTTTCTTT	CASSLRAPGTEAFF
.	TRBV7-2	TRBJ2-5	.	TGTGCCAGTAGCTTTGTCGGACAAGGGACCCAGTACTTC	CASSFVGQGTQYF
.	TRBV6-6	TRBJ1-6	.	TGTGCCAGCTGGTCGATGGGGGAGTCCTATAATTCACCCCTCCACTTT	CASWSMGESYNSPLHF
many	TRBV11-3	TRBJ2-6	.	TGTGCCAGCAGCTTAAATCGGCGGAGTTCTGGGGCCAACGTCCTGACTTTC	CASSLNRRSSGANVLTF
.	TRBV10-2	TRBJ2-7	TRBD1	TGCGCCAGCAGCGGGGACAGGGACGCCCACGAGCAGTACTTC	CASSGDRDAHEQYF
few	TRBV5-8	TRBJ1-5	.	TGTGCCAGCAGCTTGGATCTCAGCCCCGTACAGCCCCAGCATTTT	CASSLDLSPVQPQHF
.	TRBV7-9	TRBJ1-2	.	TGTGCCAGCAGACAGACGGGAGGGGGTAGGACCCCTGGCTACACCTTC	CASRQTGGGRTPGYTF
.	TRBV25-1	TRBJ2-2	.	TGTGCCAGCGTCGGTCGAGGTACTAACACCGGGGAGCTGTTTTTT	CASVGRGTNTGELFF
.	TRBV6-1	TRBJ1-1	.	TGTACCAGCAGTGAACGGGGGGGGGAAGCTTTCTTT	CTSSERGGEAFF
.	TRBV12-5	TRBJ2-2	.	TGTGCTAGTGCCCTCCCGATGGAGACGGGAGTCGGGGAGCTGTTTTTT	CASALPMETGVGELFF
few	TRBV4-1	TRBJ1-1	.	TGCGCCAGCAGCCAAGATCTATGGGCGAACGTAGCTTTCTTT	CASSQDLWANVAFF
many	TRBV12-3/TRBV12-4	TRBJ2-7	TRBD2	TGTGCCAGTCTCGGGGGAGGGCCCTCCGGGAAGCAGTACTTC	CASLGGGPSGKQYF
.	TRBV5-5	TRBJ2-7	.	TGTGCCAGCAGCTCCTTTGGGTGGGGCAAGAACGAGCAGTACTTC	CASSSFGWGKNEQYF
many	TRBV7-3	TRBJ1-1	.	TGTGCCAGCAGCTTAAGCGTCGGACAGAACACTGAAGCTTTCTTT	CASSLSVGQNTEAFF
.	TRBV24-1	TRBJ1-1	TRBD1	TGTGCCACCAGTGATTTTCGGGGACAGGGTACCGCTGAAGCTTTCTTT	CATSDFRGQGTAEAFF